A selection of T cell receptor beta chains follows, all from one sample in a study of blood T cell repertoires in COVID-19. The method was immunoSEQ multiplex PCR; TCRdb's version includes in-frame clones alone and lacks a portion of them. The sample includes 120,000 or so clones, around 81% of them seen just once. The sequenced sample was peripheral blood. These receptors came from a woman aged 45-59 years with acute or convalescent COVID-19. The CDR3 runs from the conserved cysteine through the conserved F or W. Fields, in order: D gene, clone size, J gene, V gene, CDR3 protein, CDR3 DNA. D genes are given only for firm matches. Only some rows state a clone size, as once, few, many or a class for expanded clones.

>-|-|TRBJ2-7|TRBV5-8
CASSGGGGYEQYF
TGTGCCAGCAGCGGGGGGGGCGGCTACGAGCAGTACTTC
>TRBD2|-|TRBJ2-3|TRBV30
CAWSVVYLGSSGSADTQYF
TGTGCCTGGAGTGTAGTGTATTTGGGGTCTAGCGGGTCGGCAGATACGCAGTATTTT
>TRBD1|-|TRBJ1-5|TRBV19
CASTWDRNQPQHF
TGTGCCAGTACTTGGGACAGGAATCAGCCCCAGCATTTT
>-|-|TRBJ2-1|TRBV10-2
CASSDPTGRNEQFF
TGCGCCAGCAGTGACCCGACAGGGAGGAATGAGCAGTTCTTC
>-|-|TRBJ1-5|TRBV6-6
CASRSYGEDQPQHF
TGTGCCAGCAGATCCTACGGGGAAGATCAGCCCCAGCATTTT
>-|-|TRBJ2-5|TRBV5-5
CASSPGGTEETQYF
TGTGCCAGCAGCCCTGGGGGGACGGAAGAGACCCAGTACTTC
>-|-|TRBJ1-1|TRBV30
CAWTVQNTEAFF
TGTGCCTGGACGGTGCAAAACACTGAAGCTTTCTTT
>-|-|TRBJ2-7|TRBV6-2/TRBV6-3
CASSFDIRYEQYF
TGTGCCAGCAGCTTCGACATCCGCTACGAGCAGTACTTC
>-|-|TRBJ1-2|TRBV18
CASSPMESLSDGYTF
TGTGCCAGCTCACCAATGGAGTCCTTAAGCGATGGCTACACCTTC
>-|few|TRBJ1-2|TRBV18
CASSPDGANYGYTF
TGTGCCAGCTCACCAGACGGAGCTAACTATGGCTACACCTTC
>-|few|TRBJ2-5|TRBV5-8
CASSFPGTQYF
TGTGCCAGCAGCTTCCCCGGGACCCAGTACTTC
>-|-|TRBJ1-5|TRBV25-1
CASQGGGNQPQHF
TGTGCCAGCCAGGGTGGGGGCAATCAGCCCCAGCATTTT
>TRBD1|-|TRBJ1-4|TRBV2
CASRTGTGGNEKLFF
TGTGCCAGCAGGACTGGGACAGGAGGGAATGAAAAACTGTTTTTT
>TRBD2|-|TRBJ2-3|TRBV2
CASTLGRESTQYF
TGTGCCAGCACTCTGGGGCGGGAGTCTACGCAGTATTTT
>-|-|TRBJ1-1|TRBV7-8
CASSLTRPGGITEAFF
TGTGCCAGCAGCCTTACTCGACCCGGAGGGATCACTGAAGCTTTCTTT
>TRBD1|few|TRBJ1-6|TRBV9
CASSVTGDSYNSPLHF
TGTGCCAGCAGCGTTACAGGGGACTCCTATAATTCACCCCTCCACTTT
>-|-|TRBJ2-7|TRBV4-1
CASSQVQASAYEQYF
TGCGCCAGCAGCCAAGTACAGGCCAGCGCCTACGAGCAGTACTTC
>TRBD1|-|TRBJ1-5|TRBV19
CASSRTGQPQHF
TGTGCCAGTAGTAGGACAGGCCAGCCCCAGCATTTT
>-|-|TRBJ2-1|TRBV7-6
CASSLGLRGKAPNEQFF
TGTGCCAGCAGCTTGGGCCTCCGGGGAAAAGCCCCAAATGAGCAGTTCTTC
>TRBD1|once|TRBJ1-1|TRBV19
CASSIGDRGWNTEAFF
TGTGCCAGTAGTATAGGGGACAGGGGTTGGAACACTGAAGCTTTCTTT
>TRBD1|once|TRBJ1-6|TRBV25-1
CASRGTGWNSPLHF
TGTGCCAGCAGGGGGACAGGGTGGAATTCACCCCTCCACTTT
>TRBD1|-|TRBJ2-3|TRBV2
CASSETMGDRVLF
TGTGCCAGCAGTGAGACCATGGGGGACAGGGTACTATTT
>TRBD2|many|TRBJ2-3|TRBV4-1
CASSQGLAGDTQYF
TGCGCCAGCAGCCAAGGACTAGCAGGAGATACGCAGTATTTT
>TRBD2|once|TRBJ2-5|TRBV19
CASSIGLAGGLGTQYF
TGTGCCAGTAGTATAGGGCTAGCGGGGGGGCTCGGGACCCAGTACTTC
>-|-|TRBJ2-7|TRBV6-1
CASSEASQIYAYEQYF
TGTGCCAGCAGTGAAGCGTCCCAGATTTACGCCTACGAGCAGTACTTC
>TRBD2|-|TRBJ2-2|TRBV9
CASSVLAGGTGELFF
TGTGCCAGCAGCGTACTAGCGGGCGGTACCGGGGAGCTGTTTTTT
>-|-|TRBJ1-2|TRBV28
CASRPPGRVGYGYTF
TGTGCCAGCAGGCCTCCGGGGAGGGTTGGCTATGGCTACACCTTC
>-|few|TRBJ1-3|TRBV30
CAWSVTFGNTIYF
TGTGCCTGGAGTGTTACATTTGGAAACACCATATATTTT
>-|few|TRBJ2-3|TRBV2
CASSVQGGADTQYF
TGTGCCAGCAGCGTCCAGGGTGGCGCAGATACGCAGTATTTT
>-|few|TRBJ2-3|TRBV15
CATRGYEDVTDTQYF
TGTGCCACCCGGGGGTATGAGGATGTCACAGATACGCAGTATTTT
>TRBD1|-|TRBJ2-1|TRBV7-2
CASSSTSGQGGNEQFF
TGTGCCAGCAGCTCCACCTCGGGACAGGGTGGTAATGAGCAGTTCTTC
>TRBD2|-|TRBJ2-1|TRBV2
CASTASGRGNEQFF
TGTGCCAGCACCGCTAGCGGGAGAGGCAATGAGCAGTTCTTC
>-|-|TRBJ1-1|TRBV13
CASSRTGSNTEAFF
TGTGCCAGCAGCCGCACGGGAAGTAACACTGAAGCTTTCTTT
>-|few|TRBJ1-5|TRBV15
CATSTRGDSNQPQHF
TGTGCCACCAGCACCAGGGGTGATAGCAATCAGCCCCAGCATTTT
>-|-|TRBJ2-1|TRBV6-5
CASSSGVGADNEQFF
TGTGCCAGCAGCTCGGGGGTAGGAGCGGACAATGAGCAGTTCTTC
>-|-|TRBJ1-1|TRBV5-4
CASSLVPTPNTEAFF
TGTGCCAGCAGCTTGGTCCCCACACCGAACACTGAAGCTTTCTTT
>-|-|TRBJ2-2|TRBV2
CASSETQSGELFF
TGTGCCAGCAGTGAAACACAATCCGGGGAGCTGTTTTTT
>TRBD2|-|TRBJ2-2|TRBV28
CASRASSGSSNTGELFF
TGTGCCAGCAGGGCCTCTAGCGGGAGCTCGAACACCGGGGAGCTGTTTTTT
>TRBD1|-|TRBJ2-5|TRBV2
CASSGGQGETQYF
TGTGCCAGCAGCGGAGGACAGGGGGAGACCCAGTACTTC
>-|-|TRBJ1-1|TRBV6-1
CASTRGGHTEAFF
TGTGCCAGCACTCGGGGGGGGCACACTGAAGCTTTCTTT
>-|few|TRBJ1-1|TRBV3-1/TRBV3-2
CASSQGLNPNTEAFF
TGTGCCAGCAGCCAAGGACTGAACCCGAACACTGAAGCTTTCTTT